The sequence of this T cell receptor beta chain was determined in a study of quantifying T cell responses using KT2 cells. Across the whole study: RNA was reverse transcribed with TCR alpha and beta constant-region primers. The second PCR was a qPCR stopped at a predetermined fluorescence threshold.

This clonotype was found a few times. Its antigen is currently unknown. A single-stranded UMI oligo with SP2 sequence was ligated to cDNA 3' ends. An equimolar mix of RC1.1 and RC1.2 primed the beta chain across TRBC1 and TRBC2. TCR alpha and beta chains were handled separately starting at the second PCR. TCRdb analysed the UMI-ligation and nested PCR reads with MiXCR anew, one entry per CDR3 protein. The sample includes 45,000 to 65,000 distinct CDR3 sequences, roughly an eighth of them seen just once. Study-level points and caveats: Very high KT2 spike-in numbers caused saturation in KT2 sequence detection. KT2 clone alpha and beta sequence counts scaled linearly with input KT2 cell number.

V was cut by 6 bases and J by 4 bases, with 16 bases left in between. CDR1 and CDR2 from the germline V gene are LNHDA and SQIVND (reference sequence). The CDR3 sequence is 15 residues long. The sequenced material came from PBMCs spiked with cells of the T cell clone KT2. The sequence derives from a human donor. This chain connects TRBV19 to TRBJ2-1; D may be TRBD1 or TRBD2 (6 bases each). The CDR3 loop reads CASSTRDTNYNEQFF. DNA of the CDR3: TGTGCCAGTAGCACGCGGGACACAAATTACAATGAGCAGTTCTTC.